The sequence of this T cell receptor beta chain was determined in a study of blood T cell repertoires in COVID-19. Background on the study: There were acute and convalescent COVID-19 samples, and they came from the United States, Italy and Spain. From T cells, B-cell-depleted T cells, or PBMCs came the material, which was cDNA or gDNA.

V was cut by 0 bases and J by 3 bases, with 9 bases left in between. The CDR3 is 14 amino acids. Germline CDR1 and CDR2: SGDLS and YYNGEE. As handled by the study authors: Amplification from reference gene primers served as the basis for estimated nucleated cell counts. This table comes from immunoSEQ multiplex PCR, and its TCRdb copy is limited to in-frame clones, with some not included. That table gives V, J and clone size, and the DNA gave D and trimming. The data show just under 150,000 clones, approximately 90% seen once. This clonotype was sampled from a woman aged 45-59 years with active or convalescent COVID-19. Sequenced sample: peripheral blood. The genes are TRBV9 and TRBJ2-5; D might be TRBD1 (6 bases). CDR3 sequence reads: CASSVGGQKETQYF. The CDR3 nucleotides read TGTGCCAGCAGCGTAGGGGGACAAAAAGAGACCCAGTACTTC.